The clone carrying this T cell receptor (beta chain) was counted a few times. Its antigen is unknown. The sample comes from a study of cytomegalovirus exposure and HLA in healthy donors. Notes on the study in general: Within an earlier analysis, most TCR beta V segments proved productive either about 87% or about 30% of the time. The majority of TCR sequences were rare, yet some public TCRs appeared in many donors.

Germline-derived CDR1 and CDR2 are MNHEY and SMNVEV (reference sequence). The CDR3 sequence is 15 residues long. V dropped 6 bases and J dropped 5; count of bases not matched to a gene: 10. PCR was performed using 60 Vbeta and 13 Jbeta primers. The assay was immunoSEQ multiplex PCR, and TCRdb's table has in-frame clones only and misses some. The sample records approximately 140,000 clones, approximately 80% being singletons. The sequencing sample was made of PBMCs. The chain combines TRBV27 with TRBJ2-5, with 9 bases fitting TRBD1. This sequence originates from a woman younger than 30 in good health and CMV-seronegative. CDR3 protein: CASSVGTGNLETQYF. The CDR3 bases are TGTGCCAGCAGCGTCGGGACAGGGAATCTGGAGACCCAGTACTTC.